The 15 T cell receptor beta chains listed next were all sequenced from one sample in a study of T cells after yellow fever vaccination. TCRdb called the 5' RACE reads again in MiXCR, with one record for every CDR3 protein. Of 300,000 or so distinct CDR3 sequences listed, over 10% are singletons. The starting material was CD4+ T cells sorted from PBMCs, obtained 45 days after the yellow fever booster vaccination. Receptor source: a man aged 25 to 45 who received the YFV17D yellow fever vaccine.

The sample holds many counts of this clonotype. The V and J genes are TRBV20-1 and TRBJ2-7; D is ambiguous. The CDR3 is made up of 12 amino acids. CDR1 is DFQATT and CDR2 is SNEGSKA in the germline V gene (reference sequence). The CDR3 sequence is CSGRTDSYEQYF. The CDR3 DNA is TGCAGCGGACGGACGGACTCCTACGAGCAGTACTTC.

The table lists this clonotype with a few counts. The chain has TRBV6-2 or TRBV6-3 and TRBJ2-7, with TRBD2 as a possible D gene (6 bases). The germline CDR1 and CDR2 sequences are MNHEY and SVGEGT. The CDR3 length is 14 residues. V shed 8 bases and J shed 1 base, with 15 bases lying between them. The CDR3 loop reads CASAGSLASYEQYF. The CDR3 bases are TGTGCCAGCGCGGGCTCCCTAGCGTCCTACGAGCAGTACTTC.

This clonotype was seen a handful of times. The chain recombines TRBV5-4 with TRBJ2-3, with TRBD2 matching 10 bases. The CDR3 runs 15 residues. The V gene end was trimmed by 5 bases and the J gene end by 2 bases; junction bases not matched to a gene: 5. Germline-derived CDR1 and CDR2 are SGHNT and YYREEE (reference sequence). The CDR3 here is CASRTTSGTTDTQYF. Written as DNA, the CDR3 is TGTGCCAGCAGAACTACTAGCGGGACCACAGATACGCAGTATTTT. The full variable domain, in which reference TRBV5-4 and TRBJ2-3 provide the parts outside the CDR3, is ETGVTQSPTHLIKTRGQQVTLRCSSQSGHNTVSWYQQALGQGPQFIFQYYREEENGRGNFPPRFSGLQFPNYSSELNVNALELDDSALYLCASRTTSGTTDTQYFGPGTRLTVL.

This clonotype was seen a few times. The chain links TRBV12-3 or TRBV12-4 to TRBJ2-5; 7 bases are shared with TRBD2. The CDR3 length is 13 residues. The junction had 5 bases not matched to a gene; V was cut back by 3 bases and J by 7 bases. This CDR3 reads CASSLGGLGTQYF. The CDR3 DNA reads TGTGCCAGCAGTTTGGGAGGGCTGGGGACCCAGTACTTC.

This sequence joins TRBV14 and TRBJ2-1; D uncertain. Germline assignment: CDR1 SGHDN and CDR2 FVKESK. CDR3 length: 13 amino acids. Trimming took 3 bases from V and 8 from J, leaving 11 bases between them. This CDR3 is CASSQEIGYEQFF. CDR3 sequence (DNA): TGTGCCAGCAGCCAGGAAATCGGGTATGAGCAGTTCTTC.

V gene TRBV5-1 combines with J gene TRBJ2-5; D ambiguous. This CDR3 contains 13 residues. Germline CDR1 reads SGHRS; CDR2 reads YFSETQ. Trimming pared 2 bases from V and 5 bases from J, leaving 10 bases between. The chain's CDR3 is CASSFGDWETQYF. In nucleotides, the CDR3 is TGCGCCAGCAGCTTTGGGGATTGGGAGACCCAGTACTTC.

This sequence joins TRBV7-2 and TRBJ2-7; 9 bases align to TRBD2. Germline CDR1 is SGHTA and CDR2 is FQGNSA. This CDR3 region has 17 residues. J gave up 0 bases and V 5 bases, and 11 bases lay outside the gene matches. In nucleotides, the CDR3 is TGTGCCAGCAGCGTCAGCGGGAGGACATCTGCCTCCTACGAGCAGTACTTC. It translates to CASSVSGRTSASYEQYF.

The chain employs TRBV19 and TRBJ2-3; no clear D. This CDR3 spans 17 amino acids. From germline, CDR1 is LNHDA and CDR2 SQIVND (reference sequence). Trimming cost V 8 bases and J 1 base, with 22 bases left between them. The CDR3 coding sequence is TGTGCCAGTTCTACGCTTATAGGGATCGAGGGCACAGATACGCAGTATTTT. It translates to CASSTLIGIEGTDTQYF.

A few counts support this clonotype. One end of the junction fails to match germline, which may point to a read error. The chain is built from TRBV29-1 and TRBJ2-3, with D possibly matching TRBD2 (6 bases). Per germline, CDR1 SQVTM and CDR2 ANQGSEA. The CDR3 totals 14 residues. The CDR3 protein is CSVQEEGLSDTQYF. The DNA for the CDR3 is TGCAGCGTTCAAGAGGAGGGACTTTCAGATACGCAGTATTTT.

This chain uses TRBV20-1 with TRBJ2-7; D possibly corresponds to TRBD1 (5 bases). CDR3 length: 13 amino acids. CDR1 and CDR2 (germline): DFQATT, SNEGSKA (reference sequence). The CDR3 reads CATAARGRIEQYF. CDR3 DNA: TGCGCGACAGCTGCTAGGGGTAGAATCGAGCAGTACTTC.

In its sample, this clonotype was seen a few times. This sequence joins TRBV12-5 and TRBJ2-2; TRBD1 agrees at 8 bases. Unmatched junction bases numbered 2, after V lost 5 bases and J lost 3 bases. The CDR3 spans 14 residues. Germline V gene data show CDR1 as LGHNT and CDR2 as FRNRAP. The CDR3 DNA reads TGTGCTAGTGGTCCGACAGGGGACACCGGGGAGCTGTTTTTT. Its translation: CASGPTGDTGELFF.

This clonotype has only a few counts. This sequence joins TRBV6-2 or TRBV6-3 and TRBJ2-3; D could derive from TRBD1 or TRBD2 (6 bases each). Germline V gene data show CDR1 as MNHEY and CDR2 as SVGEGT. CDR3 length equals 15 residues. The V and J ends lost 4 bases and 8 bases respectively, with 19 bases between them. CDR3 sequence reads: CASSSLIRGGTTQYF. The CDR3 DNA is TGTGCCAGCAGTTCGCTCATCCGAGGGGGGACTACGCAGTATTTT.

The chain recombines TRBV18 with TRBJ1-1, with D maybe TRBD1 (6 bases). Germline CDR1 reads KGHSH; CDR2 reads LQKENI. Trimming shortened V by 1 base and J by 3 bases, and 9 bases separated the two germline ends. The CDR3 consists of 14 residues. As DNA, the CDR3 is TGTGCCAGCTCACCACACAGGGTATACACTGAAGCTTTCTTT. Translated, it gives CASSPHRVYTEAFF.

This rearrangement joins TRBV9 to TRBJ2-2, with D hard to call. Germline V lookup: CDR1 SGDLS, CDR2 YYNGEE. The CDR3 loop spans 16 amino acids. The V and J ends lost 0 bases and 0 bases respectively, with 9 bases between them. In nucleotides, the CDR3 is TGTGCCAGCAGCGTAGTTGGTAGCCCGAACACCGGGGAGCTGTTTTTT. Translation: CASSVVGSPNTGELFF.

Many counts were recorded for this clonotype. The chain carries TRBV15 and TRBJ2-1; 15 bases align to TRBD2. J gave up 9 bases and V 9 bases, and 6 bases lay outside the gene matches. Germline-derived CDR1 and CDR2 are LNHNV and YYDKDF (reference sequence). CDR3 size: 14 residues. The DNA of the CDR3 is TGTGCCACTACAGAGGGACTAGCGGGAGGTGAGCAGTTCTTC. It is translated as CATTEGLAGGEQFF.